This paragraph covers one T cell receptor (beta chain) sequence. The sample comes from a study of blood T cell repertoires in COVID-19. For the study at large: COVID-19 samples from acute and convalescent phases originated in the United States, Italy and Spain. Sources were T cells, B-cell-depleted T cells, or PBMCs; the material itself was cDNA or gDNA.

The authors' processing: Amplification with reference gene primers provided the estimates of nucleated cell counts. The protocol was immunoSEQ multiplex PCR, while the TCRdb copy is restricted to in-frame clones and leaves out a portion. The V and J calls and the clone size are those of that table, but D and trimming were determined from the DNA. The sample lists tens of thousands of clones, about 80% seen once, with more than 20% in the top ten. This CDR3 spans 17 amino acids. Germline CDR1 MNHEY, CDR2 SVGEGT. V lost 5 bases and J lost 4; bases outside the gene matches: 16. Input material: peripheral blood. The sequence came from a woman aged 55-70 years with acute or convalescent COVID-19. The rearrangement uses TRBV6-2 or TRBV6-3 and TRBJ2-5; TRBD2 matches at 7 bases. The CDR3 DNA is TGTGCCAGCAGTACCTCTGCGAGGCTAGCGGTGGTAGAGACCCAGTACTTC. This encodes CASSTSARLAVVETQYF.